This is a list of T cell receptor beta chains from one sample in a study of blood T cell repertoires in COVID-19. Profiled with immunoSEQ multiplex PCR; TCRdb holds only in-frame clones, not every one. Of approximately 280,000 clones in the sample, nearly 90% were seen once. Sequences were obtained from peripheral blood. The receptors were gathered from a man aged 18 to 29 with active or convalescent COVID-19. CDR3s include the opening cysteine and the closing phenylalanine or tryptophan. A D gene is named only where the DNA matches it firmly. The listing skips clone size in some rows; elsewhere it reads once, few, many or a size class.

j_gene: TRBJ2-7
v_gene: TRBV4-3
abundance: once
d_gene: TRBD1
CDR3nt: TGCGCCAGCAGCCAATCCGCCGGACAGGGAAACGCCTACGAGCAGTACTTC
CDR3aa: CASSQSAGQGNAYEQYF

j_gene: TRBJ2-5
v_gene: TRBV4-1
abundance: .
d_gene: TRBD1
CDR3nt: TGCGCCAGCAGCCAGGGCTACAGGGGCCGGCGAGAGACCCAGTACTTC
CDR3aa: CASSQGYRGRRETQYF

j_gene: TRBJ2-7
v_gene: TRBV19
abundance: .
d_gene: TRBD1
CDR3nt: TGTGCCAGTAGTTTGACCGTCACCGGGACAGGGTCCTATCTATCCTACGAGCAGTACTTC
CDR3aa: CASSLTVTGTGSYLSYEQYF

j_gene: TRBJ1-2
v_gene: TRBV28
abundance: .
d_gene: .
CDR3nt: TGTGCCAGCAGTTTCCCGACAGGAGCTAACTATGGCTACACCTTC
CDR3aa: CASSFPTGANYGYTF

j_gene: TRBJ2-3
v_gene: TRBV24-1
abundance: .
d_gene: TRBD2
CDR3nt: TGTGCCACCAGCGCGGGACTAGCGGTAAGCACAGATACGCAGTATTTT
CDR3aa: CATSAGLAVSTDTQYF

j_gene: TRBJ1-4
v_gene: TRBV3-1/TRBV3-2
abundance: .
d_gene: .
CDR3nt: TGTGCCAGCAAACCCGACACAACTAATGAAAAACTGTTTTTT
CDR3aa: CASKPDTTNEKLFF

j_gene: TRBJ2-3
v_gene: TRBV5-1
abundance: .
d_gene: TRBD2
CDR3nt: TGCGCCAGCAGCACGTCTAGCGGGGGAGTCGATACGCAGTATTTT
CDR3aa: CASSTSSGGVDTQYF

j_gene: TRBJ1-2
v_gene: TRBV19
abundance: .
d_gene: .
CDR3nt: TGTGCCAGTAGTAACGACTGGGGGCCTAACTATGGCTACACCTTC
CDR3aa: CASSNDWGPNYGYTF

j_gene: TRBJ2-3
v_gene: TRBV5-8
abundance: once
d_gene: .
CDR3nt: TGTGCCAGCAGCTTGGGGCTCGGGACTTCCCGGGGAGATACGCAGTATTTT
CDR3aa: CASSLGLGTSRGDTQYF

j_gene: TRBJ2-3
v_gene: TRBV6-5
abundance: .
d_gene: TRBD2
CDR3nt: TGTGCCAGCAGTTACGGCGGGGGAGGAGATACGCAGTATTTT
CDR3aa: CASSYGGGGDTQYF

j_gene: TRBJ1-5
v_gene: TRBV10-3
abundance: .
d_gene: TRBD1
CDR3nt: TGTGCCATCAGTGAGGGACAGGGTGAGCAGCCCCAGCATTTT
CDR3aa: CAISEGQGEQPQHF

j_gene: TRBJ2-1
v_gene: TRBV6-7
abundance: .
d_gene: TRBD2
CDR3nt: TGTGCCAGCAGTTACGAGGTGAGCGGGGGGACGTTTTACAATGAGCAGTTCTTC
CDR3aa: CASSYEVSGGTFYNEQFF

j_gene: TRBJ1-6
v_gene: TRBV1
abundance: .
d_gene: .
CDR3nt: TGCACCAGCAGCCAAGGGACAGGGGAAGGCGCCTATAATTCACCCCTCCACTTT
CDR3aa: CTSSQGTGEGAYNSPLHF

j_gene: TRBJ1-6
v_gene: TRBV9
abundance: once
d_gene: .
CDR3nt: TGTGCCAGCAGCCCACAACACCCGCCATCACCCCTCCACTTT
CDR3aa: CASSPQHPPSPLHF

j_gene: TRBJ2-1
v_gene: TRBV10-3
abundance: .
d_gene: .
CDR3nt: TGTGCCATCAGTGTGACCGGGTCCTACAATGAGCAGTTCTTC
CDR3aa: CAISVTGSYNEQFF

j_gene: TRBJ1-1
v_gene: TRBV7-9
abundance: .
d_gene: .
CDR3nt: TGTGCCAGCAGCTTAGACGGCACTGAAGCTTTCTTT
CDR3aa: CASSLDGTEAFF

j_gene: TRBJ2-1
v_gene: TRBV7-2
abundance: .
d_gene: TRBD2
CDR3nt: TGTGCCAGCAGCTTACTGACTAGCGGCCTCTACAATGAGCAGTTCTTC
CDR3aa: CASSLLTSGLYNEQFF

j_gene: TRBJ2-2
v_gene: TRBV19
abundance: .
d_gene: .
CDR3nt: TGTGCCAGTAGCAACATACAGGGTCTCACCGGGGAGCTGTTTTTT
CDR3aa: CASSNIQGLTGELFF

j_gene: TRBJ2-2
v_gene: TRBV5-6
abundance: .
d_gene: TRBD1
CDR3nt: TGTGCCAGCAGCTTGGGTTCACAGGGGGCTCGAACCGGGGAGCTGTTTTTT
CDR3aa: CASSLGSQGARTGELFF

j_gene: TRBJ2-7
v_gene: TRBV6-2/TRBV6-3
abundance: few
d_gene: TRBD2
CDR3nt: TGTGCCAGCAGTTACGAGGCTAGCGGGTACTACGAGCAGTACTTC
CDR3aa: CASSYEASGYYEQYF

j_gene: TRBJ1-2
v_gene: TRBV25-1
abundance: .
d_gene: TRBD1
CDR3nt: TGTGCCAGCAGTGAATCGGGGACAGCATATGGCTACACCTTC
CDR3aa: CASSESGTAYGYTF

j_gene: TRBJ2-7
v_gene: TRBV5-1
abundance: .
d_gene: TRBD2
CDR3nt: TGCGCCAGCAGCTCCGGACTAGCTCCCTACGAGCAGTACTTC
CDR3aa: CASSSGLAPYEQYF

j_gene: TRBJ2-3
v_gene: TRBV9
abundance: .
d_gene: .
CDR3nt: TGTGCCAGCAGCCCCGGCGTGTTTCCGGGGGAACCTCCAGATACGCAGTATTTT
CDR3aa: CASSPGVFPGEPPDTQYF

j_gene: TRBJ1-1
v_gene: TRBV9
abundance: once
d_gene: .
CDR3nt: TGTGCCAGCAGCGTAGCCCCCCAAAACACTGAAGCTTTCTTT
CDR3aa: CASSVAPQNTEAFF

j_gene: TRBJ1-2
v_gene: TRBV6-5
abundance: once
d_gene: .
CDR3nt: TGTGCCAGCAGGGAGGGTAACTATGGCTACACCTTC
CDR3aa: CASREGNYGYTF

j_gene: TRBJ1-2
v_gene: TRBV5-5
abundance: few
d_gene: .
CDR3nt: TGTGCCAGCAGCTTGCCGAACTATGGCTACACCTTC
CDR3aa: CASSLPNYGYTF

j_gene: TRBJ1-4
v_gene: TRBV19
abundance: .
d_gene: TRBD1
CDR3nt: TGTGCCAGTAGTGACCCAGGGGGCTTCGGTGAAAAACTGTTTTTT
CDR3aa: CASSDPGGFGEKLFF

j_gene: TRBJ1-1
v_gene: TRBV5-6
abundance: .
d_gene: .
CDR3nt: TGTGCCAGCAGCTTGGCAGGGGACACTGAAGCTTTCTTT
CDR3aa: CASSLAGDTEAFF

j_gene: TRBJ1-5
v_gene: TRBV11-2
abundance: .
d_gene: TRBD1
CDR3nt: TGTGCCAGCAGCGAGGGACAGAACAATCAGCCCCAGCATTTT
CDR3aa: CASSEGQNNQPQHF

j_gene: TRBJ1-2
v_gene: TRBV12-5
abundance: .
d_gene: .
CDR3nt: TGTGCTAGTGGTTTGGTACTTCGGGGGTCGGCCTATGGCTACACCTTC
CDR3aa: CASGLVLRGSAYGYTF

j_gene: TRBJ2-7
v_gene: TRBV24-1
abundance: .
d_gene: TRBD1
CDR3nt: TGTGCCACCAGCCTCCCCGGGACAGGGGGATACGAGCAGTACTTC
CDR3aa: CATSLPGTGGYEQYF

j_gene: TRBJ1-2
v_gene: TRBV7-2
abundance: .
d_gene: TRBD1
CDR3nt: TGTGCCAGCAGCCAGCGGACCGGACAGGGCCTAGGTTACACCTTC
CDR3aa: CASSQRTGQGLGYTF

j_gene: TRBJ1-1
v_gene: TRBV5-1
abundance: .
d_gene: .
CDR3nt: TGCGCCAGCAGCTTCGAGCCTACTGTCACTGAAGCTTTCTTT
CDR3aa: CASSFEPTVTEAFF

j_gene: TRBJ1-1
v_gene: TRBV6-2/TRBV6-3
abundance: .
d_gene: .
CDR3nt: TGTGCCAGCAGTTACTCGCTGAGTGATGAAGCTTTCTTT
CDR3aa: CASSYSLSDEAFF

j_gene: TRBJ2-1
v_gene: TRBV19
abundance: .
d_gene: .
CDR3nt: TGTGCCAGTAGTCCACAGGTCTCGGGGGTCCTTGAGCAGTTCTTC
CDR3aa: CASSPQVSGVLEQFF

j_gene: TRBJ2-3
v_gene: TRBV27
abundance: .
d_gene: TRBD1
CDR3nt: TGTGCCAGCAGCAGACAGGGTTGGACGCAGTATTTT
CDR3aa: CASSRQGWTQYF

j_gene: TRBJ2-2
v_gene: TRBV19
abundance: .
d_gene: .
CDR3nt: TGTGCCAGTGCTTTTCAGGGGAACACCGGGGAGCTGTTTTTT
CDR3aa: CASAFQGNTGELFF

j_gene: TRBJ2-7
v_gene: TRBV5-5
abundance: .
d_gene: TRBD1
CDR3nt: TGTGCCAGCGAAAAAGGGACAGGATTCTACGAGCAGTACTTC
CDR3aa: CASEKGTGFYEQYF

j_gene: TRBJ1-5
v_gene: TRBV9
abundance: .
d_gene: .
CDR3nt: TGTGCCAGCGCCACAGGGTTTGGGAATCAGCCCCAGCATTTT
CDR3aa: CASATGFGNQPQHF

j_gene: TRBJ2-7
v_gene: TRBV19
abundance: .
d_gene: TRBD1
CDR3nt: TGTGCCAGTAGTGACGGACAGGAGACCTACGAGCAGTACTTC
CDR3aa: CASSDGQETYEQYF

j_gene: TRBJ2-1
v_gene: TRBV6-5
abundance: .
d_gene: TRBD2
CDR3nt: TGTGCCAGCACGAGCGGGGGCCCACGAGAGCAGTTCTTC
CDR3aa: CASTSGGPREQFF

j_gene: TRBJ1-4
v_gene: TRBV19
abundance: few
d_gene: TRBD1
CDR3nt: TGTGCCAGTAGTGCCGACAGGGCCCGGAATGAAAAACTGTTTTTT
CDR3aa: CASSADRARNEKLFF

j_gene: TRBJ2-1
v_gene: TRBV2
abundance: .
d_gene: TRBD2
CDR3nt: TGTGCCATTCTCAGACTAGCGGGGGACCACAATGAGCAGTTCTTC
CDR3aa: CAILRLAGDHNEQFF

j_gene: TRBJ1-5
v_gene: TRBV3-1/TRBV3-2
abundance: .
d_gene: .
CDR3nt: TGTGCCAGCAGCCAGCGCGGGGGCGCGGATCAGCCCCAGCATTTT
CDR3aa: CASSQRGGADQPQHF